Listed below are T cell receptor beta chains from one sample, sequenced in a study of shared clonotypes between healthy human individuals. Libraries were prepared by immunoSEQ multiplex PCR; TCRdb keeps only in-frame clonotypes and omits some of them. The data hold roughly 1 million clones, with approximately 70% observed a single time. Input material: memory CD4+ T cells sorted from blood. These receptors were collected from a man aged 18 to 30 in good health. Each CDR3 is given with its conserved first and last residue. A D gene is named only where the DNA matches it firmly. Size is stated for part of the rows, as once, few or many counts, or as a class when the clone is expanded.

TRBJ2-2,-,TRBV7-9,TRBD2,TGTGCCAGCAGCTTTCTCCACTCAGCGGGGAAGAACACCGGGGAGCTGTTTTTT,CASSFLHSAGKNTGELFF
TRBJ1-1,-,TRBV30,-,TGTGCCTGGACAGGCTATGGAGTGGCTGAAGCTTTCTTT,CAWTGYGVAEAFF
TRBJ1-2,-,TRBV5-4,TRBD1,TGTGCCAGCAGCCCGGACAGGGGGCGAACTTGGGGCTACACCTTC,CASSPDRGRTWGYTF
TRBJ1-5,-,TRBV27,TRBD1,TGTGCCAGCAGACAGGGGGCGCGGGGCAATCAGCCCCAGCATTTT,CASRQGARGNQPQHF
TRBJ1-2,-,TRBV7-2,-,TGTGCCAGCAGCTTTCCGACAGACATATATGGCTACACCTTC,CASSFPTDIYGYTF
TRBJ1-1,-,TRBV5-6,-,TGTGCCAGCAGCTTGGAAGATGAACGGTTAACAGGCATGAACACTGAAGCTTTCTTT,CASSLEDERLTGMNTEAFF
TRBJ2-1,-,TRBV2,TRBD2,TGTGCCAGCACCCCGGGACTAGCGGATTTCAATGAGCAGTTCTTC,CASTPGLADFNEQFF
TRBJ2-2,-,TRBV5-1,TRBD2,TGCGCCAGCAGCTTGGGCCTAGCGGGCCCGGAGCTGTTTTTT,CASSLGLAGPELFF
TRBJ1-1,-,TRBV5-6,-,TGTGCCAGCAGCTTGGGAGAGCGTACAATGAACACTGAAGCTTTCTTT,CASSLGERTMNTEAFF
TRBJ1-1,-,TRBV6-5,-,TGTGCCAGCAGTTACACAACGAACACTGAAGCTTTCTTT,CASSYTTNTEAFF
TRBJ2-7,-,TRBV9,-,TGTGCCAGCAGCGTAGAGGCCCAGGGACCCGAGCAGTACTTC,CASSVEAQGPEQYF
TRBJ1-1,-,TRBV18,-,TGTGCCAGCTCGTCCGGGGTGGGGGACACTGAAGCTTTCTTT,CASSSGVGDTEAFF
TRBJ2-5,-,TRBV5-1,-,TGCGCCAGCCGGTTCGGGAGCACGGCCCAAGAGACCCAGTACTTC,CASRFGSTAQETQYF
TRBJ1-1,-,TRBV7-9,TRBD1,TGTGCCAGCAGCTTAGGGACAGGGGACATGAACACTGAAGCTTTCTTT,CASSLGTGDMNTEAFF
TRBJ2-7,-,TRBV5-1,TRBD2,TGCGCCAGCAGCGCAACGGGACTAACCGAGCAGTACTTC,CASSATGLTEQYF
TRBJ2-2,few,TRBV19,TRBD1,TGTGCCAGTAACTCCCGACAGGGGGTTAGCGGGGAGCTGTTTTTT,CASNSRQGVSGELFF
TRBJ2-7,-,TRBV4-3,-,TGCGCCAGCAGCCAAGATTCGGCTAAGGGGTCCTACGAGCAGTACTTC,CASSQDSAKGSYEQYF
TRBJ2-2,-,TRBV7-2,-,TGTGCCAGCAGCTTAGGGGGTGGGCTAGGAGTGGAGCTGTTTTTT,CASSLGGGLGVELFF
TRBJ2-3,few,TRBV5-4,TRBD2,TGTGCCAGCAGCTTGGTTGGCGGGGGGACAGATACGCAGTATTTT,CASSLVGGGTDTQYF
TRBJ1-6,-,TRBV30,-,TGTGCCTGGAGTCACAGGAGCTCCTATAATTCACCCCTCCACTTT,CAWSHRSSYNSPLHF
TRBJ2-3,once,TRBV5-1,TRBD2,TGCGCCAGCAGCGCGGGGGGTGGAAGAGATACGCAGTATTTT,CASSAGGGRDTQYF
TRBJ2-7,once,TRBV10-3,TRBD2,TGTGCCATCAGGCCGGGACTAGCAGACGAGCAGTACTTC,CAIRPGLADEQYF
TRBJ1-3,-,TRBV2,-,TGTGCCAGCTCGGGGAACTCTGGAAACACCATATATTTT,CASSGNSGNTIYF
TRBJ2-5,few,TRBV6-1,TRBD2,TGTGCCAGCAGTGATGGACTAGCGGGGGGGCCTGGGCCCCAGTACTTC,CASSDGLAGGPGPQYF
TRBJ1-1,-,TRBV5-6,-,TGTGCCAGCAGCTCCGGACAGTGGAACACTGAAGCTTTCTTT,CASSSGQWNTEAFF
TRBJ2-1,many,TRBV30,-,TGTGCCTGGGGGTCATACTCCTACAATGAGCAGTTCTTC,CAWGSYSYNEQFF
TRBJ2-3,-,TRBV4-3,-,TGCGCCAGCAGCCATGCCCTAGGGGCTCGCACAGATACGCAGTATTTT,CASSHALGARTDTQYF
TRBJ1-4,-,TRBV29-1,-,TGCAGCGTTGATACAGGGAGGGAAAAACTGTTTTTT,CSVDTGREKLFF